The clone carrying this T cell receptor beta chain was seen only a few times. CDR1 and CDR2 (germline): LNHDA, SQIVND (reference sequence). The CDR3 totals 15 residues. V gave up 5 bases and J gave up 9 bases; unmatched junction bases: 15. The record originates from a study of cytomegalovirus exposure and HLA in healthy donors. The primer mix had 60 Vbeta and 13 Jbeta primers. Assay: immunoSEQ multiplex PCR; the TCRdb copy retains only in-frame clones and omits some. The sample yields 200,000 to 250,000 clones, 55% to 75% seen once. V is TRBV19 and J is TRBJ1-1; 7 nucleotides line up with TRBD1. Sequencing input: PBMCs. This receptor was taken from a man in his forties in good health and CMV-seropositive. CDR3 sequence: CASSGTGTEYWKAFF. Here the CDR3 DNA reads TGTGCCAGTAGTGGCACCGGGACAGAGTATTGGAAAGCTTTCTTT.